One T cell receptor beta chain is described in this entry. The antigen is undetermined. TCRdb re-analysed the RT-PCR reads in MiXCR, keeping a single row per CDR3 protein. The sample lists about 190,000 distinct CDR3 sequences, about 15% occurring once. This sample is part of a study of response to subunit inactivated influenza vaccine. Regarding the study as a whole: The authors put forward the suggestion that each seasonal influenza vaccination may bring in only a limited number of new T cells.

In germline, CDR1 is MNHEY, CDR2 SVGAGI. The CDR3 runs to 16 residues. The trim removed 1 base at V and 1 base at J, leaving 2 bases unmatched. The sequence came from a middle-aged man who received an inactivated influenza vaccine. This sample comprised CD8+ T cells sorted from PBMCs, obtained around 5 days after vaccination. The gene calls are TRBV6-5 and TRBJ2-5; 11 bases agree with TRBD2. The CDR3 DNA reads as TGTGCCAGCAGTTACTACCTAGCGGGAGGCCAAGAGACCCAGTACTTC. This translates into CASSYYLAGGQETQYF.